This TCR beta chain appears in the sequencing data of a study of STAT5B mutations in CD4+ large granular lymphocyte leukemia. Study-wide context: Healthy donors showed HLA-associated enrichment of the CDR3 'QG' motif.

In the case of this clone: Its antigen is unknown.

Regarding the study as a whole: Main leukemic clonotypes were patient-specific, but more than 20% appeared at low frequency elsewhere. Patient CD4-sorted repertoires looked more clonal than healthy CD4+ repertoires, even without putative leukemic clones.

CDR3 length equals 16 residues. Germline-derived CDR1 and CDR2 are SEHNR and FQNEAQ (reference sequence). The junction had 3 bases not matched to a gene; V was cut back by 5 bases and J by 3 bases. In the authors' workflow: Lowest detectable productive clonotype frequency was 2.59 x 10-5. Generated by immunoSEQ multiplex PCR, the TCRdb table keeps only in-frame clones and is missing some. V, J and clone size were drawn from that table, and D and trimming were deduced from the DNA. The sample carries tens of thousands of clones, about 78% recorded once. Material for sequencing was CD4+ T cells from blood buffy coats. This sequence joins TRBV7-9 and TRBJ2-3; TRBD2 agrees at 15 bases. The source of this sequence is a human donor in good health. The CDR3 DNA is TGTGCCAGCAGCCCGGGACTAGCGGGGGGAACAGATACGCAGTATTTT. It specifies CASSPGLAGGTDTQYF.